What follows are 9 T cell receptor beta chains derived from one specimen sequenced in a study of blood T cell repertoires in COVID-19. The assay was immunoSEQ multiplex PCR, and TCRdb's table has in-frame clones only and misses some. This table holds approximately 250,000 clones, about 85% found once. Sequencing was done on a sample of peripheral blood. Every receptor here comes from a man between 35 and 55 years old with acute or convalescent COVID-19.

This clone was seen a few times. J is TRBJ1-1 and V is TRBV29-1; D is unclear. The germline CDR1 and CDR2 sequences are SQVTM and ANQGSEA. Trimming pared 3 bases from V and 5 bases from J, leaving 13 bases between. CDR3 length equals 13 residues. CDR3 nucleotides: TGCAGCGTTGATCCAGGTGGGAGGACTGAAGCTTTCTTT. Protein product: CSVDPGGRTEAFF.

The chain couples TRBV3-1 (or the pseudogene TRBV3-2) to TRBJ1-2; no clear D gene. The CDR3 sequence is 16 residues long. In germline, CDR1 is LGHDT, CDR2 YNNKEL (reference sequence). V was clipped by 4 bases and J by 4 bases, with 19 bases between them. The CDR3 coding sequence is TGTGCCAGCAGCCTAGGACGGACCGGAGGGAGCTATGGCTACACCTTC. Amino acid sequence: CASSLGRTGGSYGYTF.

The chain is built from TRBV5-1 and TRBJ2-3; 11 positions agree with TRBD2. CDR3 length equals 15 residues. V shed 2 bases, J shed 4 bases, and the junction held 3 bases outside the gene matches. CDR1 SGHRS and CDR2 YFSETQ come from the germline V gene. The CDR3 loop is CASSFTSGGADTQYF. CDR3 nucleotides: TGCGCCAGCAGCTTCACTAGCGGGGGCGCAGATACGCAGTATTTT.

Comment on this clone: Other nucleotide sequences in the sample specify the same CDR3. The chain carries TRBV19 and TRBJ1-1; perhaps TRBD1 as D (5 bases). The ends were cut back, 3 bases at V and 1 base at J, with 6 bases in the middle. The germline CDR1 and CDR2 sequences are LNHDA and SQIVND (reference sequence). The CDR3 loop spans 13 amino acids. This CDR3 is CASSIGQNTEAFF. CDR3 in DNA: TGTGCCAGTAGTATTGGACAGAACACTGAAGCTTTCTTT.

The V and J genes are TRBV7-2 and TRBJ1-1; 9 nucleotides match TRBD1. The CDR3 has 15 residues. Trimming took 2 bases from V and 4 from J; bases not matched to a gene: 5. Per the germline V gene, CDR1 is SGHTA and CDR2 is FQGNSA. CDR3 protein: CASSLLGTGSTEAFF. The CDR3 DNA reads as TGTGCCAGCAGCTTACTTGGGACAGGGAGCACTGAAGCTTTCTTT.

V gene TRBV10-2 combines with J gene TRBJ1-4; 7 bases map to TRBD1. Germline V gives CDR1 WSHSY, CDR2 SAAADI. The CDR3 sequence is 16 residues long. After removal of 3 bases from V and 4 bases from J, the junction contained 8 bases not matched to a gene. In DNA, the CDR3 is TGCGCCAGCAGTGACGTGGGACAGCGACTTAATGAAAAACTGTTTTTT. It translates to CASSDVGQRLNEKLFF.

J is TRBJ1-2 and V is TRBV2; maybe TRBD1 (5 bases). V was trimmed by 5 bases and J by 3 bases, leaving 10 bases between them. CDR3 length equals 13 residues. Germline values: CDR1 SNHLY, CDR2 FYNNEI. The CDR3 reads CASSRGQDYGYTF. The CDR3 DNA reads TGTGCCAGCAGTAGGGGCCAGGACTATGGCTACACCTTC.

This chain connects TRBV27 to TRBJ2-3; no clear D gene. Trimming cost V 5 bases and J 5 bases, with 11 bases left between them. The CDR3 is made up of 13 amino acids. The germline gives CDR1 MNHEY, CDR2 SMNVEV (reference sequence). The CDR3 sequence is CASSPHSGDTQYF. CDR3 bases: TGTGCCAGCAGTCCCCATTCCGGAGATACGCAGTATTTT.

DNA for the CDR3: TGCGCCAGCAGCTCCAGGGGCCCGAACACTGAAGCTTTCTTT. Protein sequence: CASSSRGPNTEAFF. The rearrangement uses TRBV5-1 and TRBJ1-1; TRBD1 is a possible D gene (6 bases). CDR3 size: 14 residues. V lost 3 bases and J lost 1, with 10 bases in between. Germline assignment: CDR1 SGHRS and CDR2 YFSETQ.